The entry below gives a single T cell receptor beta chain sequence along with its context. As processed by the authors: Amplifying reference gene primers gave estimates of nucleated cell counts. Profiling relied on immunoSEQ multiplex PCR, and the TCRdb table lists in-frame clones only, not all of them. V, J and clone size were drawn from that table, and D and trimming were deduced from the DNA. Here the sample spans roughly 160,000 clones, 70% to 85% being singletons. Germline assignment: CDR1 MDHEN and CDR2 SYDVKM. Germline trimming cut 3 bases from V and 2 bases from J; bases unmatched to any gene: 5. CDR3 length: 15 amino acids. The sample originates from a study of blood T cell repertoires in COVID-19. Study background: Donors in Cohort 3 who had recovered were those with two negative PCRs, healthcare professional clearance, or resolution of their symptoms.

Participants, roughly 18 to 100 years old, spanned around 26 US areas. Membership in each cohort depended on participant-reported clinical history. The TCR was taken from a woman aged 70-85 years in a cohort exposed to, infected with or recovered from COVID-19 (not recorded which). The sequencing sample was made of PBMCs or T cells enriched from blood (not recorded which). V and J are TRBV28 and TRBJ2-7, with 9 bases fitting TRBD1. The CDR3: CASSLGTGPTYEQYF. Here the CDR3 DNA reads TGTGCCAGCAGTTTGGGGACAGGGCCAACCTACGAGCAGTACTTC.